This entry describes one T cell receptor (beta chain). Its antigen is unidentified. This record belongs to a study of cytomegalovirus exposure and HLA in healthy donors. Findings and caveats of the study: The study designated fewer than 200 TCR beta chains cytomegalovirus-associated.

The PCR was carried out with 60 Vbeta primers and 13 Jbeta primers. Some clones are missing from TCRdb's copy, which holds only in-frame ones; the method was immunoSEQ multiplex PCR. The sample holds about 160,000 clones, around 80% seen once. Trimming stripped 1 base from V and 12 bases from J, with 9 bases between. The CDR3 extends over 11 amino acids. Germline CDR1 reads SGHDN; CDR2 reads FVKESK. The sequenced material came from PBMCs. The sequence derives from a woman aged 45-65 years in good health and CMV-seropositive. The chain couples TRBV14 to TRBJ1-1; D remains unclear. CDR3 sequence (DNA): TGTGCCAGCAGCCAAGCGGGGATACCTTTCTTT. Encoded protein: CASSQAGIPFF.